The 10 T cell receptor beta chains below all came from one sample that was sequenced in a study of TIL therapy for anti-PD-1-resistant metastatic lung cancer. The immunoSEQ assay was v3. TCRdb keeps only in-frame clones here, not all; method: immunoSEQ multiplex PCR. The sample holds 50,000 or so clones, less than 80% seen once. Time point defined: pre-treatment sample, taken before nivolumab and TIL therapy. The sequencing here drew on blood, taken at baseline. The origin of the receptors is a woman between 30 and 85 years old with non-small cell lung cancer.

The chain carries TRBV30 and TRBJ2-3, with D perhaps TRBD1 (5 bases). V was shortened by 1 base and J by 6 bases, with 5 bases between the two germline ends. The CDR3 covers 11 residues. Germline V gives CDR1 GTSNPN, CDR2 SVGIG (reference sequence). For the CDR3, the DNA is TGTGCCTGGAGTGCAGGGGATACGCAGTATTTT. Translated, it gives CAWSAGDTQYF.

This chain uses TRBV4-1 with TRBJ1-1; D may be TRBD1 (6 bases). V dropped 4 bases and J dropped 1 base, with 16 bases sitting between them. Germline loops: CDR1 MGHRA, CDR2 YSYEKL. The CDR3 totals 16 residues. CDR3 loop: CASSPITGTPNTEAFF. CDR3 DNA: TGCGCCAGCAGCCCTATTACCGGGACACCGAACACTGAAGCTTTCTTT.

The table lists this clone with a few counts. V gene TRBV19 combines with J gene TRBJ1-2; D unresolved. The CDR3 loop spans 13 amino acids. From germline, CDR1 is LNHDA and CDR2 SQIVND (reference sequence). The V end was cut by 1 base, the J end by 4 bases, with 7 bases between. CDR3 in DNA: TGTGCCAGTAGTATAGGGCAGCCCTATGGCTACACCTTC. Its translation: CASSIGQPYGYTF.

The CDR3 reads CASRPTGLTSYEQYF. CDR3 DNA sequence: TGTGCCAGCAGACCGACGGGACTGACCTCCTACGAGCAGTACTTC. J is TRBJ2-7 and V is TRBV27; TRBD2 might be the D (6 bases). The V end was cut by 6 bases, the J end by 0 bases, with 15 bases between. This CDR3 region has 15 residues. Per the germline V gene, CDR1 is MNHEY and CDR2 is SMNVEV (reference sequence).

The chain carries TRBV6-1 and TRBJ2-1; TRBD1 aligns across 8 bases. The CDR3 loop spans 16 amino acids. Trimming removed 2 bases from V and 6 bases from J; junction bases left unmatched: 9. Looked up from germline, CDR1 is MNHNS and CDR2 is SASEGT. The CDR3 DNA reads TGTGCCAGCAGTGAATGGCACAGGGGGGAATTCAATGAGCAGTTCTTC. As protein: CASSEWHRGEFNEQFF.

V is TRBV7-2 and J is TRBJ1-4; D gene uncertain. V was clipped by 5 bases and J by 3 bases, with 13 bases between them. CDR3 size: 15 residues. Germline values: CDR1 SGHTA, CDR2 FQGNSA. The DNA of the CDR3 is TGTGCCAGCAGCCAGAATAGAGGGCCTAATGAAAAACTGTTTTTT. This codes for CASSQNRGPNEKLFF. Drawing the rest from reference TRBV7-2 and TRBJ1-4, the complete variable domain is GAGVSQSPSNKVTEKGKDVELRCDPISGHTALYWYRQSLGQGLEFLIYFQGNSAPDKSGLPSDRFSAERTGGSVSTLTIQRTQQEDSAVYLCASSQNRGPNEKLFFGSGTQLSVL.

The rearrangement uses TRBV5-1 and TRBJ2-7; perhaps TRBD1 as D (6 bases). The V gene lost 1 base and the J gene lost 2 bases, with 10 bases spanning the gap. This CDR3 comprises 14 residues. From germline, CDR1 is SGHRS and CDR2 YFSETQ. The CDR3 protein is CASSLSPGAYEQYF. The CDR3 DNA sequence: TGCGCCAGCAGCTTGAGTCCAGGGGCCTACGAGCAGTACTTC.

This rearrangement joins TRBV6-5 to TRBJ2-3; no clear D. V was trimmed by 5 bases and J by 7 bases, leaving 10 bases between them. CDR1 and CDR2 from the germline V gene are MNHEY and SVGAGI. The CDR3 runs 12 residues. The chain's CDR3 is CASSASLNTQYF. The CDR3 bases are TGTGCCAGCAGTGCCTCATTAAATACGCAGTATTTT.

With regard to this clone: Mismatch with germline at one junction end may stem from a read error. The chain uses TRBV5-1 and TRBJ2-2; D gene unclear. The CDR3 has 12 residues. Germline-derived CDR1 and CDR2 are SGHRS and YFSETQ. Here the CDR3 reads CASSYDTGELFF. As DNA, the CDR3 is TGCGCCAGCAGTTACGACACTGGGGAGCTGTTTTTT.

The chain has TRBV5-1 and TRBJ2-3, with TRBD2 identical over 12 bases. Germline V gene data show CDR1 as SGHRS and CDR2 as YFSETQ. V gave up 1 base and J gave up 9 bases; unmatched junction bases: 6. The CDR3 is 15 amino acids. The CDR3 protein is CASSLPSGRASTQYF. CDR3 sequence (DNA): TGCGCCAGCAGCTTGCCTAGCGGGAGGGCCTCGACGCAGTATTTT.